The rows below give T cell receptor beta chains drawn from one sample of a study of blood T cell repertoires in COVID-19. Assay used: immunoSEQ multiplex PCR; TCRdb lists only in-frame clones, some missing. The sample holds under 45,000 clones, 60% to 85% seen once. The sample consisted of peripheral blood. The receptors come from a man aged 55 to 70 with active COVID-19. The CDR3 runs from the conserved cysteine through the conserved F or W. The size field is filled for only some rows; it gives once, few, many or a size class.

clone_size: .; v_call: TRBV5-8; cdr3_aa: CASSEGQGAQGNTIYF
clone_size: .; v_call: TRBV3-1/TRBV3-2; cdr3_aa: CASSRSVSSPGNEQFF
clone_size: .; v_call: TRBV9; cdr3_aa: CASSFQGGDSYEQYF
clone_size: .; v_call: TRBV11-2; cdr3_aa: CASSLAARGNSPLHF
clone_size: few; v_call: TRBV12-2; cdr3_aa: CASRLGRTLSGYTF
clone_size: .; v_call: TRBV6-5; cdr3_aa: CASTLQGGNTEAFF
clone_size: .; v_call: TRBV27; cdr3_aa: CASSLTGTNEKLFF
clone_size: .; v_call: TRBV27; cdr3_aa: CASRPGQSNQPQHF
clone_size: .; v_call: TRBV2; cdr3_aa: CASSDQRGLNEQFF
clone_size: .; v_call: TRBV19; cdr3_aa: CASSPQADEQFF
clone_size: .; v_call: TRBV6-1; cdr3_aa: CASSEQGEVYEQYF
clone_size: .; v_call: TRBV3-1/TRBV3-2; cdr3_aa: CASSQMRPRSGNTIYF
clone_size: .; v_call: TRBV5-1; cdr3_aa: CASSLMGQGYNEQFF
clone_size: .; v_call: TRBV7-9; cdr3_aa: CASTHTSGRPNEQFF
clone_size: .; v_call: TRBV4-3; cdr3_aa: CASSRFAGWSYEQYF
clone_size: .; v_call: TRBV19; cdr3_aa: CASSVSGTPAQYF
clone_size: .; v_call: TRBV4-3; cdr3_aa: CASSQDLSGGRYNEQFF
clone_size: .; v_call: TRBV19; cdr3_aa: CASSPRDSRPVEAFF
clone_size: .; v_call: TRBV5-6; cdr3_aa: CASSAGGTGNEQFF
clone_size: .; v_call: TRBV9; cdr3_aa: CASSVDRLAANNEQFF
clone_size: .; v_call: TRBV5-6; cdr3_aa: CASSSWTGDSEKLFF
clone_size: .; v_call: TRBV12-5; cdr3_aa: CASGLVAGPYNEQFF
clone_size: .; v_call: TRBV27; cdr3_aa: CASSLDRQGLSNTEAFF
clone_size: once; v_call: TRBV7-3; cdr3_aa: CASSSKPRTGFSYNSPLHF
clone_size: .; v_call: TRBV28; cdr3_aa: CASTREQGAGGYTF
clone_size: .; v_call: TRBV18; cdr3_aa: CASSPTSGRSGELFF
clone_size: .; v_call: TRBV27; cdr3_aa: CASSLGGISGNTIYF
clone_size: .; v_call: TRBV5-4; cdr3_aa: CASLNRDRATDTQYF
clone_size: .; v_call: TRBV9; cdr3_aa: CASSVSPGQVIETQYF
clone_size: .; v_call: TRBV5-1; cdr3_aa: CASKPDDRGLTGELFF